This T cell receptor beta chain was sequenced during a study of identifying expanded T cells in peripheral blood. Findings and limits, study-wide: Variance in clone template counts between roughly two-week samples significantly increased with total template count across all healthy donors. Differentially abundant clones: 0.95 to 1.5 between replicates, roughly 16 at around 14 days, approximately 19 at four.

Collection occurred without any documented infections or immune events in donors. This table comes from immunoSEQ multiplex PCR, and its TCRdb copy is limited to in-frame clones, with some not included. The sample lists some 75,000 clones; roughly 88% were seen once. This clone was seen more than once but under ten times. Antigen unknown. Trimming took 1 base from V and 15 from J; bases not matched to a gene: 10. Germline V gene sequence: CDR1 SGHDT, CDR2 YYEEEE. The CDR3 consists of 13 residues. J is TRBJ1-5 and V is TRBV5-6; 7 nucleotides line up with TRBD1. Sequenced material: blood. The receptor was isolated from a person aged 18 to 75 in good health. CDR3 residues: CASSLRRGVLLHF. The DNA of the CDR3 is TGTGCCAGCAGCTTGCGCAGGGGGGTACTATTGCATTTT.